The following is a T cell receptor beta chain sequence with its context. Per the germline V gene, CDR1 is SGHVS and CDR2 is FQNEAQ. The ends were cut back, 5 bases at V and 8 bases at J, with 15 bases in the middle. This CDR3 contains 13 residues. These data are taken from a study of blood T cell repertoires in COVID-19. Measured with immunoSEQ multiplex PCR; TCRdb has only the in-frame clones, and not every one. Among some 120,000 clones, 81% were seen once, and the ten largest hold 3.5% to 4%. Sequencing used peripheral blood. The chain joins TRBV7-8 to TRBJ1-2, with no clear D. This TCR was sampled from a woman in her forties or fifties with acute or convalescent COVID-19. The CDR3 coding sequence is TGTGCCAGCAGCCGGACGGACTTCGGCGGCTACACCTTC. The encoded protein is CASSRTDFGGYTF.